This paragraph reports one T cell receptor (beta chain). Antigen specificity is unknown. This record comes from a study of OX40 agonist ivuxolimab in advanced cancers. Data came from immunoSEQ multiplex PCR; TCRdb stores just in-frame clones and leaves some out. The sample shows roughly 71,000 clones, around 83% of them seen only once. General study findings and limits: The antigen specificity of the peripheral T cells (those that were expanded) was not determined. Clonal expansion by week 6 occurred in CD4+ and CD8+ blood T cells (at 0.1 to 3.0 mg/kg).

The germline CDR1 and CDR2 sequences are SQVTM and ANQGSEA. The CDR3 spans 14 residues. V lost 2 bases, J lost 10 bases, and 20 bases lay in between. Specimen: CD4+ or CD8+ T cells sorted from blood, collected in a trial of the OX40 agonist ivuxolimab. The rearrangement uses TRBV29-1 and TRBJ1-1, with D possibly matching TRBD1 (6 bases). The TCR was taken from an adult with an advanced solid tumor such as melanoma, head and neck, liver or kidney cancer. CDR3 sequence: CSVESRLGAHSAFF. The DNA for the CDR3 is TGCAGCGTTGAAAGTAGGCTGGGGGCGCACTCAGCTTTCTTT.